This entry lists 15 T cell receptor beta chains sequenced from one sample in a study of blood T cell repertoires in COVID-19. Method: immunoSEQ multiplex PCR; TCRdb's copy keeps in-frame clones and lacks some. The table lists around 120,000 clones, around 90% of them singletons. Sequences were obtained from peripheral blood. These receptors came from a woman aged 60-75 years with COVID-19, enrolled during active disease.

This chain's CDR3 is CASSSKTGQGVPLGEQYF. CDR3 bases: TGTGCCAGCAGCTCCAAAACGGGACAGGGTGTCCCCCTCGGCGAGCAGTACTTC. J is TRBJ2-7 and V is TRBV7-9, with 9 nucleotides matching TRBD1. Germline V gene data show CDR1 as SEHNR and CDR2 as FQNEAQ (reference sequence). CDR3 length: 18 residues. The J segment lost 6 bases and the V segment lost 4 bases, leaving 19 bases of the junction unmatched.

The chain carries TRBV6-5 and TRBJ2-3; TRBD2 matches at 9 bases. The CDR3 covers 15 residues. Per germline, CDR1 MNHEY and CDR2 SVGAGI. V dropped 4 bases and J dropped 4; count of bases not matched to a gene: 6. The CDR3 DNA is TGTGCCAGCAGTTCCGGGCGGACTAGCGCAGATACGCAGTATTTT. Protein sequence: CASSSGRTSADTQYF.

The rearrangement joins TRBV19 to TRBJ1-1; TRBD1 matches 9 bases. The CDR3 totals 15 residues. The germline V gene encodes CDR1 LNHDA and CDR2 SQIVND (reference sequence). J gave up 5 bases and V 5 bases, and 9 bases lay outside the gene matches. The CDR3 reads CASSSYRGQVTEAFF. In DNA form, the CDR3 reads TGTGCCAGTAGTTCCTACAGGGGGCAGGTAACTGAAGCTTTCTTT.

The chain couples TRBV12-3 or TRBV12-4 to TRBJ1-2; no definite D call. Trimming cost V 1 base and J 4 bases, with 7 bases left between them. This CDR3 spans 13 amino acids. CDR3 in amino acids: CASSLEQIYGYTF. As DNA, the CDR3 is TGTGCCAGCAGTTTAGAACAGATCTATGGCTACACCTTC.

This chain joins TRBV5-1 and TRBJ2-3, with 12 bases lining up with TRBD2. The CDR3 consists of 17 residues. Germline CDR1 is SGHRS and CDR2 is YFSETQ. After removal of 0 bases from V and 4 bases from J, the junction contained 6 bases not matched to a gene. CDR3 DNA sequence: TGCGCCAGCAGCTTGGTATCTAGCGGGGGGGCAGCAGATACGCAGTATTTT. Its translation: CASSLVSSGGAADTQYF.

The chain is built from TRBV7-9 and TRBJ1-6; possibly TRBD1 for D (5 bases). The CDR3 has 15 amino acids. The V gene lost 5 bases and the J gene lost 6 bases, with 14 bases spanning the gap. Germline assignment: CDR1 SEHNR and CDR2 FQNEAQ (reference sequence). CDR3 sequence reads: CASSPEGLRNSPLHF. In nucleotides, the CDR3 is TGTGCCAGCAGCCCGGAGGGACTCCGTAATTCACCCCTCCACTTT.

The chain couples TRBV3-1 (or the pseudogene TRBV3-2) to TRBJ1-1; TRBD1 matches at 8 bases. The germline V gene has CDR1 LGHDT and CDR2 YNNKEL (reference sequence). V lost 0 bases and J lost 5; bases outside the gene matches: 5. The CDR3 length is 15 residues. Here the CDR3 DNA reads TGTGCCAGCAGCCAAGAACCGGACAGGGTAACTGAAGCTTTCTTT. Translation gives CASSQEPDRVTEAFF.

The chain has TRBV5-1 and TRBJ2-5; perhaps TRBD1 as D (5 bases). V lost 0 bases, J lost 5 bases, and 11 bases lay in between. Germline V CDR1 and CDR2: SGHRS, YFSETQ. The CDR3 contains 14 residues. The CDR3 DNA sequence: TGCGCCAGCAGCTTGGGACAGCCGAGGGAGACCCAGTACTTC. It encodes CASSLGQPRETQYF.

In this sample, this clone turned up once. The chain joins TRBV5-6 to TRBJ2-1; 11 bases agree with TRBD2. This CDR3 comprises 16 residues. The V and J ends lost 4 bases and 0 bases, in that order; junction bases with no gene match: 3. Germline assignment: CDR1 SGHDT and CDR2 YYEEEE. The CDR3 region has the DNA TGTGCCAGCAGCAAGACTAGCGGGGCCTCCTACAATGAGCAGTTCTTC. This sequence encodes CASSKTSGASYNEQFF.

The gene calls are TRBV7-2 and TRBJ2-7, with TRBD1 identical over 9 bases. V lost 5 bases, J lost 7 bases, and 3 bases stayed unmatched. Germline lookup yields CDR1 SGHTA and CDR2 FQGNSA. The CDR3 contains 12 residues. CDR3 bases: TGTGCCAGCAGCCGGACAGGGGAAGAGCAGTACTTC. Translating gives CASSRTGEEQYF.

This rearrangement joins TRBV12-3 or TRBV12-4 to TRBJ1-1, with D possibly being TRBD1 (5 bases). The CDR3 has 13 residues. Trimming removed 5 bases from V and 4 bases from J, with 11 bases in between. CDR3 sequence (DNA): TGTGCCAGCAGTCGCGACAGAGCCACTGAAGCTTTCTTT. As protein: CASSRDRATEAFF.

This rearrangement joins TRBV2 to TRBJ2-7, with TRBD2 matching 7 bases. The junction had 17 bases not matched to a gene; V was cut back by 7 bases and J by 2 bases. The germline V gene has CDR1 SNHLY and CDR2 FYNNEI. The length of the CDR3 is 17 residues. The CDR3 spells CASTGLVWGGEPYEQYF. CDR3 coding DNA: TGTGCCAGCACAGGCCTCGTGTGGGGGGGGGAGCCCTACGAGCAGTACTTC. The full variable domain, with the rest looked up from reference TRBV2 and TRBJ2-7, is EPEVTQTPSHQVTQMGQEVILRCVPISNHLYFYWYRQILGQKVEFLVSFYNNEISEKSEIFDDQFSVERPDGSNFTLKIRSTKLEDSAMYFCASTGLVWGGEPYEQYFGPGTRLTVT.

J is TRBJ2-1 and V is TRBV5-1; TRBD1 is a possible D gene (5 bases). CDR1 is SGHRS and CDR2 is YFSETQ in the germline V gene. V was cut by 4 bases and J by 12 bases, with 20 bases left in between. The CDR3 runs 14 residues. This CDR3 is CASSPPGRAYGQFF. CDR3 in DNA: TGCGCCAGCAGCCCCCCGGGCAGGGCTTACGGGCAGTTCTTC.

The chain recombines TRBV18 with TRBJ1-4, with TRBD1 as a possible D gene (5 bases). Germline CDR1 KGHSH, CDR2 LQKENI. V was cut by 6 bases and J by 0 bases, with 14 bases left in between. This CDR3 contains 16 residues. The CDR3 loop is CASSARVGTTNEKLFF. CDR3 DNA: TGTGCCAGCTCGGCCAGGGTTGGTACAACTAATGAAAAACTGTTTTTT.

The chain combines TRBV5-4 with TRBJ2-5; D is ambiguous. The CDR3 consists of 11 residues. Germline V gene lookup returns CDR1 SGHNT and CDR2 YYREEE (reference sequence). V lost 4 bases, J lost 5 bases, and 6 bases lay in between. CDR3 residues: CASSGQETQYF. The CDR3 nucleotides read TGTGCCAGCAGCGGCCAGGAGACCCAGTACTTC.